The clone carrying this TCR beta chain was picked up one time. Its antigen is still unknown. Cultured CD4+ T-cell DNA underwent Oncomine TCR Beta short-read sequencing. From the PCR reads, TCRdb called clonotypes with MiXCR, one entry per CDR3 protein. This table has under 25,000 distinct CDR3 sequences, roughly 55% appearing once. Treatment given: roughly 11-day PBMC culture with coronavirus spike peptide pools or control peptides (ViraFEST assay). This sample was taken from a study of vaccination and CD4 T cells after COVID-19. Study information: Blood was drawn a median around 72 days post second dose, range 14 to 241. Overlapping peptides covering the spike proteins of SARS-CoV-2, HCoV-NL63, HCoV-OC43 and HCoV-229E were added to stimulate cells.

Germline lookup yields CDR1 SGHVS and CDR2 FNYEAQ. The CDR3 has 13 amino acids. Trimming took 1 base from V and 4 from J, leaving 7 bases between them. Broader study findings: Convalescent patients displayed a median roughly 88% of reactive clones emerging only post-vaccination.

The chain carries TRBV7-6 and TRBJ2-5; D unresolved. The TCR originated in a human donor who had recovered from COVID-19. Sequenced sample: CD4+ T cells from blood, cultured in vitro. The CDR3 DNA sequence: TGTGCCAGCAGCTTAGACAGAACAGAGACCCAGTACTTC. It specifies CASSLDRTETQYF.